The T cell receptor (beta chain) described here comes from a study of cytomegalovirus exposure and HLA in healthy donors. Across the study: Findings of an earlier analysis included roughly 120 million unique TCR beta sequences from roughly 200 million T cells.

Researchers ran the PCR with 60 Vbeta and 13 Jbeta primers. Only in-frame clones appear in the TCRdb table, and some are missing; sequencing was by immunoSEQ multiplex PCR. This table holds 60,000 to 90,000 clones, about 70% found once. A few counts support this clone. V was pared by 2 bases and J by 0 bases, with 8 bases between. Germline CDR1 GTSNPN, CDR2 SVGIG (reference sequence). The CDR3 totals 13 residues. The sequencing input was PBMCs. The sequence came from a middle-aged man in good health and CMV-seropositive. The genes are TRBV30 and TRBJ2-7, with D maybe TRBD1 (6 bases). The DNA of the CDR3 is TGTGCCTGGAGTAAGGACAGCTCCTACGAGCAGTACTTC. Translated: CAWSKDSSYEQYF.